These 28 T cell receptor beta chains were sequenced from one sample in a study of cytomegalovirus exposure and HLA in healthy donors. Researchers ran the PCR with 60 Vbeta and 13 Jbeta primers. Clones were read by immunoSEQ multiplex PCR, and TCRdb kept only the in-frame ones, dropping some. The table includes over 100,000 clones, more than 65% detected once. Material: PBMCs. The receptor source for this set is a male donor in good health and CMV-seropositive.

V usage is TRBV7-3 and J usage is TRBJ2-2; D not resolved. Germline V gives CDR1 SGHTA, CDR2 FQGTGA. The CDR3 is 14 amino acids. Trimming cost V 9 bases and J 0 bases, with 11 bases left between them. CDR3 bases: TGTGCCAGTACTGACACCCCGAACACCGGGGAGCTGTTTTTT. Protein: CASTDTPNTGELFF.

V and J are TRBV5-1 and TRBJ2-1; 7 bases line up with TRBD2. This CDR3 is 14 amino acids long. Germline V gene data show CDR1 as SGHRS and CDR2 as YFSETQ. The ends lost 5 bases at V and 2 bases at J; junction bases unmatched: 4. The chain's CDR3 is CASRLSGTYNEQFF. CDR3 nucleotide sequence: TGCGCCAGCAGACTGAGCGGGACCTACAATGAGCAGTTCTTC. The full variable domain, with the rest looked up from reference TRBV5-1 and TRBJ2-1, is KAGVTQTPRYLIKTRGQQVTLSCSPISGHRSVSWYQQTPGQGLQFLFEYFSETQRNKGNFPGRFSGRQFSNSRSEMNVSTLELGDSALYLCASRLSGTYNEQFFGPGTRLTVL.

The chain employs TRBV5-4 and TRBJ1-1; D call uncertain. CDR1 is SGHNT and CDR2 is YYREEE in the germline V gene (reference sequence). The CDR3 is made up of 15 amino acids. V lost 0 bases and J lost 1, with 10 bases in between. CDR3 nucleotides: TGTGCCAGCAGCTTGGTCTCGACAAGGAACACTGAAGCTTTCTTT. Amino acids: CASSLVSTRNTEAFF.

The chain is built from TRBV28 and TRBJ1-4, with D possibly matching TRBD1 (5 bases). Trimming cost V 6 bases and J 5 bases, with 13 bases left between them. The CDR3 spans 14 residues. CDR1 is MDHEN, CDR2 SYDVKM, per germline. For the CDR3, the DNA is TGTGCCAGCAGCCCGCCGGGGGAAAATGAAAAACTGTTTTTT. Translation: CASSPPGENEKLFF.

The chain couples TRBV7-2 to TRBJ2-3, with TRBD2 identical over 12 bases. The V segment lost 2 bases and the J segment 5 bases; nucleotides outside the gene matches: 8. The CDR3 runs to 17 residues. Germline loops: CDR1 SGHTA, CDR2 FQGNSA. In DNA, the CDR3 is TGTGCCAGCAGCTTACCCCTGACTAGCGGGAGCGAAGATACGCAGTATTTT. Translation gives CASSLPLTSGSEDTQYF.

This sequence joins TRBV6-5 and TRBJ1-4; D is perhaps TRBD1 (6 bases). CDR1 MNHEY and CDR2 SVGAGI come from the germline V gene. This CDR3 contains 16 residues. The V end lost 0 bases, the J end lost 4 bases, and 12 bases lay between the germline ends. In DNA form, the CDR3 reads TGTGCCAGCAGTTACTCGGGGGGGCGTAATAATGAAAAACTGTTTTTT. This gives the protein CASSYSGGRNNEKLFF.

Comments on this clone: One junction end does not reproduce the germline sequence, and a read error may be involved. The chain recombines TRBV5-1 with TRBJ2-7; D not resolved. Germline V gene sequence: CDR1 SGHRS, CDR2 YFSETQ. The CDR3 spans 12 residues. For the CDR3, the DNA is TGCGCCAGCAGCTTGAACTACTACGAGCAGTATTTC. Translating gives CASSLNYYEQYF.

The V call is TRBV27, the J call TRBJ1-2; 8 bases map to TRBD1. The CDR3 consists of 14 residues. V lost 6 bases to trimming and J lost 4 bases; unmatched junction nucleotides: 7. CDR1 MNHEY and CDR2 SMNVEV come from the germline V gene (reference sequence). The CDR3 protein is CASRPLQGGYGYTF. The CDR3 region has the DNA TGTGCCAGCAGACCACTACAGGGGGGCTATGGCTACACCTTC.

The chain is built from TRBV13 and TRBJ1-2; 8 bases map to TRBD1. CDR1 is PRHDT and CDR2 is FYEKMQ in the germline V gene (reference sequence). The ends lost 2 bases at V and 7 bases at J; junction bases unmatched: 3. This CDR3 comprises 13 residues. DNA of the CDR3: TGTGCCAGCAGCTTACAGGGGGCGGTTGGCTACACCTTC. This translates into CASSLQGAVGYTF.

The rearrangement joins TRBV6-1 to TRBJ1-2; 9 nucleotides match TRBD1. The V and J ends lost 8 bases and 6 bases, in that order; junction bases with no gene match: 7. CDR1 and CDR2 from the germline V gene are MNHNS and SASEGT. This CDR3 spans 13 amino acids. CDR3 residues: CASRRDRANGYTF. CDR3 DNA: TGTGCCAGCCGACGGGACAGGGCGAATGGCTACACCTTC.

V usage is TRBV7-3 and J usage is TRBJ2-1, with D possibly being TRBD2 (5 bases). Per germline, CDR1 SGHTA and CDR2 FQGTGA. V was cut by 2 bases and J by 7 bases, with 12 bases left in between. There are 14 residues in the CDR3. The CDR3 DNA reads as TGTGCCAGCAGCTTAGCGGGCGGAATGAATGAGCAGTTCTTC. This codes for CASSLAGGMNEQFF.

The V gene is TRBV7-3, the J gene TRBJ2-2; TRBD1 agrees at 7 bases. Germline CDR1 reads SGHTA; CDR2 reads FQGTGA. This CDR3 has 16 residues. The J segment lost 6 bases and the V segment lost 5 bases, leaving 12 bases of the junction unmatched. The CDR3 is CASSPDRVEFSGELFF. In nucleotides, the CDR3 is TGTGCCAGCAGCCCAGACAGGGTCGAATTTTCCGGGGAGCTGTTTTTT.

This rearrangement joins TRBV7-9 to TRBJ2-1; TRBD2 agrees at 9 bases. The V segment lost 5 bases and the J segment 7 bases; nucleotides outside the gene matches: 3. This CDR3 comprises 13 residues. CDR1 and CDR2 (germline): SEHNR, FQNEAQ (reference sequence). CDR3 amino acids: CASSRGLANEQFF. In DNA, the CDR3 is TGTGCCAGCAGCCGCGGACTAGCGAATGAGCAGTTCTTC.

The rearrangement links TRBV25-1 to TRBJ2-7; 9 positions match TRBD2. Looked up from germline, CDR1 is MGHDK and CDR2 is SYGVNS. CDR3 length equals 15 residues. V lost 6 bases to trimming and J lost 1 base; unmatched junction nucleotides: 7. The CDR3 region has the DNA TGTGCCAGCAGCCTCGGACTAGCGTCTTCCTACGAGCAGTACTTC. Translation: CASSLGLASSYEQYF.

This sequence joins TRBV7-9 and TRBJ2-1, with 11 positions matching TRBD2. V trimming: 3 bases; J trimming: 7 bases; junction bases outside the gene matches: 11. Germline CDR1 and CDR2: SEHNR and FQNEAQ (reference sequence). The CDR3 is made up of 17 amino acids. DNA of the CDR3: TGTGCCAGCAGCTTGTTAGCGGGAGGGCCGAGGAGAAATGAGCAGTTCTTC. Its protein product is CASSLLAGGPRRNEQFF.

The chain carries TRBV7-2 and TRBJ2-5; TRBD2 matches at 7 bases. Looked up from germline, CDR1 is SGHTA and CDR2 is FQGNSA. The CDR3 length is 14 residues. The J segment lost 5 bases and the V segment lost 3 bases, leaving 6 bases of the junction unmatched. The DNA of the CDR3 is TGTGCCAGCAGCTTTAATCGGGGGGTCGAGACCCAGTACTTC. Translating gives CASSFNRGVETQYF. Full variable domain (missing parts from reference TRBV7-2 and TRBJ2-5): GAGVSQSPSNKVTEKGKDVELRCDPISGHTALYWYRQSLGQGLEFLIYFQGNSAPDKSGLPSDRFSAERTGGSVSTLTIQRTQQEDSAVYLCASSFNRGVETQYFGPGTRLLVL.

J is TRBJ2-7 and V is TRBV28; TRBD2 aligns across 8 bases. Per germline, CDR1 MDHEN and CDR2 SYDVKM. The CDR3 runs 13 residues. CDR3 protein: CVVRPGGGYEQYF. The CDR3, as DNA: TGTGTCGTTAGGCCGGGAGGGGGTTACGAGCAGTACTTC. Complete variable domain (other parts from reference TRBV28 and TRBJ2-7): DVKVTQSSRYLVKRTGEKVFLECVQDMDHENMFWYRQDPGLGLRLIYFSYDVKMKEKGDIPEGYSVSREKKERFSLILESASTNQTSMYLCVVRPGGGYEQYFGPGTRLTVT.

The V gene is TRBV27, the J gene TRBJ1-1; 8 bases align to TRBD1. CDR1 is MNHEY, CDR2 SMNVEV, per germline (reference sequence). Trimming cost V 6 bases and J 4 bases; bases outside gene matches: 7. CDR3 length equals 14 residues. CDR3 sequence (DNA): TGTGCCAGCAGCAGGGGGCGATCGGGCACTGAAGCTTTCTTT. Translation gives CASSRGRSGTEAFF.

The chain is built from TRBV25-1 and TRBJ2-1, with TRBD2 matching 7 bases. There are 15 residues in the CDR3. The trim removed 9 bases at V and 9 bases at J, leaving 17 bases unmatched. Germline V gene data show CDR1 as MGHDK and CDR2 as SYGVNS. The CDR3 loop is CARSSWGGRLGEQFF. The DNA for the CDR3 is TGTGCCAGATCATCTTGGGGCGGGAGATTGGGTGAGCAGTTCTTC.

The V call is TRBV28, the J call TRBJ1-3, with unresolved D. Trimming stripped 6 bases from V and 6 bases from J, with 6 bases between. The CDR3 spans 11 residues. CDR1 MDHEN and CDR2 SYDVKM come from the germline V gene. This CDR3 is CASSFLNTIYF. CDR3 sequence (DNA): TGTGCCAGCAGCTTCCTAAACACCATATATTTT.

The V call is TRBV9, the J call TRBJ1-1; D not certain. Deletions cut 0 bases from V and 9 bases from J, with 12 bases between. There are 13 residues in the CDR3. Germline values: CDR1 SGDLS, CDR2 YYNGEE. The CDR3 nucleotides are TGTGCCAGCAGCGTAGACCTGGCACAGCAAGCTTTCTTT. Encoded protein: CASSVDLAQQAFF. Full variable domain (remainder filled in from reference TRBV9 and TRBJ1-1): DSGVTQTPKHLITATGQRVTLRCSPRSGDLSVYWYQQSLDQGLQFLIQYYNGEERAKGNILERFSAQQFPDLHSELNLSSLELGDSALYFCASSVDLAQQAFFGQGTRLTVV.

The CDR3 loop reads CASRRTGVFGELFF. CDR3 bases: TGTGCCAGCAGGCGAACAGGGGTGTTCGGGGAGCTGTTTTTT. This chain connects TRBV11-3 to TRBJ2-2, with 7 bases matching TRBD1. Germline V gene sequence: CDR1 SGHNT, CDR2 YENEEA. V was pared by 6 bases and J by 7 bases, with 8 bases of the junction left unmatched. The CDR3 spans 14 residues.

This rearrangement joins TRBV15 to TRBJ2-3; 7 positions agree with TRBD2. V was pared by 0 bases and J by 2 bases, with 5 bases of the junction left unmatched. CDR1 is LNHNV, CDR2 YYDKDF, per germline (reference sequence). There are 16 residues in the CDR3. CDR3 sequence (DNA): TGTGCCACCAGCAGAGATAGAGCGGGGACCACAGATACGCAGTATTTT. Protein: CATSRDRAGTTDTQYF.

In this sample, this clone turned up once. This sequence joins TRBV2 and TRBJ2-7; 8 bases are a match to TRBD1. CDR1 SNHLY and CDR2 FYNNEI come from the germline V gene. The V gene end was trimmed by 3 bases and the J gene end by 7 bases; junction bases not matched to a gene: 8. The CDR3 is 14 amino acids. The CDR3 is CASSETGAWGEQYF. The CDR3 coding sequence is TGTGCCAGCAGTGAGACAGGGGCATGGGGGGAGCAGTACTTC.

J is TRBJ2-2 and V is TRBV19; perhaps TRBD2 as D (6 bases). The length of the CDR3 is 16 residues. Germline V gene lookup returns CDR1 LNHDA and CDR2 SQIVND (reference sequence). The V and J ends lost 1 base and 5 bases respectively, with 14 bases between them. CDR3 nucleotides: TGTGCCAGTAGTATAGTAGCAACTAGCCGGACCGGGGAGCTGTTTTTT. It encodes CASSIVATSRTGELFF.

The rearrangement links TRBV4-1 to TRBJ2-3; D possibly corresponds to TRBD1 (5 bases). The germline V gene has CDR1 MGHRA and CDR2 YSYEKL. The CDR3 is made up of 18 amino acids. Trimming took off 0 bases at V and 0 bases at J, with 16 bases between the two ends. The CDR3 nucleotides are TGCGCCAGCAGCCAAGATCCCGCAGGGCTGAGTAGCACAGATACGCAGTATTTT. Residues: CASSQDPAGLSSTDTQYF.

The genes are TRBV7-2 and TRBJ2-2, with 8 bases aligning to TRBD2. The CDR3 consists of 15 residues. V lost 1 base to trimming and J lost 7 bases; unmatched junction nucleotides: 5. Looked up from germline, CDR1 is SGHTA and CDR2 is FQGNSA. CDR3 sequence reads: CASSLEAGGVGELFF. The CDR3 region has the DNA TGTGCCAGCAGCTTAGAGGCGGGGGGAGTCGGGGAGCTGTTTTTT.

The CDR3 DNA reads TGTGCCAGCAGTGAAGTGAGAGGGGGCAAAACTGGGGCCAACGTCCTGACTTTC. The encoded protein is CASSEVRGGKTGANVLTF. This chain uses TRBV2 with TRBJ2-6; 7 bases align to TRBD1. The CDR3 consists of 18 residues. The V gene's germline CDR1 is SNHLY and CDR2 FYNNEI. V shed 1 base and J 2 bases; nucleotides not matched to a gene: 8.